The 27 T cell receptor beta chains in this list originate from one sample, sequenced in a study of PD-L1 blockade in urothelial cancer. The assay was immunoSEQ multiplex PCR, and TCRdb's table has in-frame clones only and misses some. The data contain 35,000 to 40,000 clones, over 80% of them singletons. Specified time point: pretreatment peripheral blood. Specimen: PBMCs, collected around atezolizumab (anti-PD-L1) treatment. Receptor source: a man at least 80 years old with urothelial cancer.

The CDR3, as DNA: TGTGCCAGCAGTTGGGCTGATGAGCAGTTCTTC. This codes for CASSWADEQFF. The chain uses TRBV28 and TRBJ2-1; D ambiguous. CDR3 length: 11 residues. In germline, CDR1 is MDHEN, CDR2 SYDVKM. With 4 bases removed from V and 8 bases from J, the gap between germline ends came to 6 bases.

This chain links TRBV10-2 with TRBJ2-1; TRBD1 matches 7 bases. Germline CDR1 and CDR2: WSHSY and SAAADI. The CDR3 contains 14 residues. V was clipped by 4 bases and J by 3 bases; unmatched bases: 3. This CDR3 reads CASSARTGYNEQFF. In DNA form, the CDR3 reads TGCGCCAGCAGTGCCAGGACAGGCTACAATGAGCAGTTCTTC.

This clone was seen just once. This chain connects TRBV5-1 to TRBJ2-1; D is uncertain. This CDR3 region has 15 residues. Germline CDR1 is SGHRS and CDR2 is YFSETQ. Trimming took off 0 bases at V and 5 bases at J, with 12 bases between the two ends. The CDR3: CASSLARSFDNEQFF. As DNA, the CDR3 is TGCGCCAGCAGCTTGGCACGGAGCTTTGACAATGAGCAGTTCTTC.

The CDR3 sequence is CASGGRSRSNEQFF. The CDR3 DNA reads TGTGCCAGCGGGGGGAGGTCCAGGAGCAATGAGCAGTTCTTC. The chain joins TRBV7-2 to TRBJ2-1; tentative D call: TRBD2 (6 bases). This CDR3 is 14 amino acids long. Germline-derived CDR1 and CDR2 are SGHTA and FQGNSA. V was cut by 8 bases and J by 6 bases, with 17 bases left in between.

This clone was detected only once. The chain carries TRBV7-9 and TRBJ2-3; 7 bases agree with TRBD1. The CDR3 sequence is 15 residues long. Looked up from germline, CDR1 is SEHNR and CDR2 is FQNEAQ (reference sequence). The V gene end was trimmed by 5 bases and the J gene end by 2 bases; junction bases not matched to a gene: 7. The CDR3 region has the DNA TGTGCCAGCAGCGGCCGACAGGGATTCACAGATACGCAGTATTTT. It translates to CASSGRQGFTDTQYF.

V and J are TRBV4-2 and TRBJ2-2; D might be TRBD2 (5 bases). Germline V lookup: CDR1 LGHNA, CDR2 YNFKEQ. The V and J ends lost 0 bases and 1 base respectively, with 9 bases between them. The CDR3 has 16 amino acids. This CDR3 reads CASSQDLGRNTGELFF. CDR3 in DNA: TGTGCCAGCAGCCAAGACTTGGGGAGGAACACCGGGGAGCTGTTTTTT.

This rearrangement joins TRBV6-5 to TRBJ2-2; no clear D. Germline loops: CDR1 MNHEY, CDR2 SVGAGI. This CDR3 comprises 16 residues. Trimming stripped 0 bases from V and 3 bases from J, with 11 bases between. The CDR3 sequence is CASSYSRPYHTGELFF. The CDR3 DNA sequence: TGTGCCAGCAGTTACTCGAGGCCCTACCACACCGGGGAGCTGTTTTTT.

The chain employs TRBV11-2 and TRBJ2-2, with 7 bases that match TRBD1. Trimming removed 5 bases from V and 1 base from J; junction bases left unmatched: 4. The CDR3 is 15 amino acids. Per germline, CDR1 SGHAT and CDR2 FQNNGV. The CDR3: CASSRRGLNTGELFF. DNA for the CDR3: TGTGCCAGCAGCCGCAGGGGGTTGAACACCGGGGAGCTGTTTTTT. Variable domain in full (rest from reference TRBV11-2 and TRBJ2-2): EAGVAQSPRYKIIEKRQSVAFWCNPISGHATLYWYQQILGQGPKLLIQFQNNGVVDDSQLPKDRFSAERLKGVDSTLKIQPAKLEDSAVYLCASSRRGLNTGELFFGEGSRLTVL.

The chain carries TRBV11-2 and TRBJ2-1; 7 bases fit TRBD2. V trimming: 5 bases; J trimming: 0 bases; junction bases outside the gene matches: 7. The CDR3 is 16 amino acids. Germline V gene data show CDR1 as SGHAT and CDR2 as FQNNGV. The CDR3 DNA is TGTGCCAGCAGCCGCAGCCGGACTAGCTCCTACAATGAGCAGTTCTTC. Its translation is CASSRSRTSSYNEQFF.

The chain joins TRBV18 to TRBJ1-1, with 9 bases matching TRBD1. V shed 8 bases and J 4 bases; nucleotides not matched to a gene: 8. Germline CDR1 and CDR2: KGHSH and LQKENI. CDR3 length: 14 residues. The DNA for the CDR3 is TGTGCCAGCACGCAACAGGGGGCGGGCACTGAAGCTTTCTTT. It yields the protein CASTQQGAGTEAFF. The full variable domain, completed using reference TRBV18 and TRBJ1-1, is NAGVMQNPRHLVRRRGQEARLRCSPMKGHSHVYWYRQLPEEGLKFMVYLQKENIIDESGMPKERFSAEFPKEGPSILRIQQVVRGDSAAYFCASTQQGAGTEAFFGQGTRLTVV.

The chain has TRBV5-1 and TRBJ2-2, with 8 nucleotides matching TRBD2. With 3 bases clipped from V and 0 bases from J, the junction kept 1 base outside the gene matches. Germline V gene lookup returns CDR1 SGHRS and CDR2 YFSETQ. The CDR3 length is 15 residues. CDR3 coding DNA: TGCGCCAGCAGCTCACTAGCGGCGAACACCGGGGAGCTGTTTTTT. It translates to CASSSLAANTGELFF.

The chain recombines TRBV14 with TRBJ2-7; maybe TRBD2 (5 bases). This CDR3 is 15 amino acids long. Per the germline V gene, CDR1 is SGHDN and CDR2 is FVKESK. The V gene lost 3 bases and the J gene lost 0 bases, with 12 bases spanning the gap. CDR3 region: CASSQVRGSSYEQYF. The CDR3 coding sequence is TGTGCCAGCAGCCAGGTTCGGGGTAGCTCCTACGAGCAGTACTTC. Together with reference TRBV14 and TRBJ2-7, the CDR3 gives the full variable domain: EAGVTQFPSHSVIEKGQTVTLRCDPISGHDNLYWYRRVMGKEIKFLLHFVKESKQDESGMPNNRFLAERTGGTYSTLKVQPAELEDSGVYFCASSQVRGSSYEQYFGPGTRLTVT.

This sequence joins TRBV14 and TRBJ1-4; no firm D call. Germline-derived CDR1 and CDR2 are SGHDN and FVKESK. The length of the CDR3 is 16 residues. The V gene lost 3 bases and the J gene lost 7 bases, with 18 bases spanning the gap. Written as DNA, the CDR3 is TGTGCCAGCAGCCAGTCACTCTATCTAGGTGGTGAAAAACTGTTTTTT. This encodes CASSQSLYLGGEKLFF.

This clone appeared a single time. The chain couples TRBV15 to TRBJ1-5; unclear D gene. The germline V gene has CDR1 LNHNV and CDR2 YYDKDF (reference sequence). This CDR3 is 12 amino acids long. The V end was cut by 1 base, the J end by 8 bases, with 6 bases between. The CDR3, as DNA: TGTGCCACCAGCAGAGCCCGGGAGCCCCAGCATTTT. Its translation is CATSRAREPQHF.

This chain uses TRBV2 with TRBJ2-3; 10 bases match TRBD1. CDR3 length: 14 amino acids. Germline assignment: CDR1 SNHLY and CDR2 FYNNEI. J lost 4 bases, V lost 11 bases, and 9 bases had no gene match. CDR3 region: CAGRDRGFADTQYF. The CDR3 coding sequence is TGTGCCGGACGGGACAGGGGATTTGCAGATACGCAGTATTTT.

J is TRBJ2-1 and V is TRBV5-1, with a possible D match to TRBD1 (6 bases). This CDR3 is 14 amino acids long. The V gene's germline CDR1 is SGHRS and CDR2 YFSETQ. Deletions cut 2 bases from V and 7 bases from J, with 13 bases between. As DNA, the CDR3 is TGCGCCAGCAGCTTATTATTCCAGGGGAATGAGCAGTTCTTC. Translating gives CASSLLFQGNEQFF.

V and J are TRBV25-1 and TRBJ1-2, with D possibly matching TRBD1 (6 bases). The V gene lost 4 bases and the J gene lost 2 bases, with 20 bases spanning the gap. CDR3 length equals 17 residues. Germline assignment: CDR1 MGHDK and CDR2 SYGVNS. The CDR3 spells CASSGRPPQGWNYGYTF. For the CDR3, the DNA is TGTGCCAGCAGTGGCCGCCCCCCACAGGGTTGGAACTATGGCTACACCTTC.

The CDR3 coding sequence is TGTGCCAGCAGCTTGCGGGGACAGGCCCTTAATGAAAAACTGTTTTTT. This sequence encodes CASSLRGQALNEKLFF. The chain carries TRBV5-6 and TRBJ1-4; 8 bases agree with TRBD1. The CDR3 spans 16 residues. CDR1 SGHDT and CDR2 YYEEEE come from the germline V gene. Unmatched junction bases numbered 6, after V lost 1 base and J lost 4 bases.

This chain connects TRBV5-1 to TRBJ2-7, with TRBD1 identical over 8 bases. J lost 4 bases, V lost 3 bases, and 9 bases had no gene match. Looked up from germline, CDR1 is SGHRS and CDR2 is YFSETQ. The CDR3 is 15 residues long. CDR3 protein: CASSSWTGSVYEQYF. In DNA form, the CDR3 reads TGCGCCAGCAGCTCTTGGACAGGGAGCGTTTACGAGCAGTACTTC. Complete variable domain (other parts from reference TRBV5-1 and TRBJ2-7): KAGVTQTPRYLIKTRGQQVTLSCSPISGHRSVSWYQQTPGQGLQFLFEYFSETQRNKGNFPGRFSGRQFSNSRSEMNVSTLELGDSALYLCASSSWTGSVYEQYFGPGTRLTVT.

This clone was recorded only once. This chain uses TRBV7-7 with TRBJ2-6; unclear D gene. This CDR3 spans 18 amino acids. The V gene's germline CDR1 is SSHAT and CDR2 FNYEAQ (reference sequence). Trimming pared 5 bases from V and 5 bases from J, leaving 22 bases between. The CDR3 DNA reads as TGTGCCAGCAGCAAAGGTACAGTGCCACAAAGTCGGGCCAACGTCCTGACTTTC. It encodes CASSKGTVPQSRANVLTF.

This rearrangement joins TRBV5-6 to TRBJ1-1; D call uncertain. This CDR3 has 16 amino acids. Looked up from germline, CDR1 is SGHDT and CDR2 is YYEEEE. V was cut by 4 bases and J by 0 bases, with 16 bases left in between. In DNA form, the CDR3 reads TGTGCCAGCAGCATACCAACCCCCAGAATGAACACTGAAGCTTTCTTT. Protein sequence: CASSIPTPRMNTEAFF.

The chain employs TRBV19 and TRBJ2-1; 7 bases are a match to TRBD1. Germline lookup yields CDR1 LNHDA and CDR2 SQIVND (reference sequence). J lost 6 bases, V lost 6 bases, and 11 bases had no gene match. CDR3 length: 15 amino acids. DNA for the CDR3: TGTGCCAGTAGCCTCTTAGGACAGGTGTCCAATGAGCAGTTCTTC. Translating gives CASSLLGQVSNEQFF.

In its sample, this clone was seen once. The chain employs TRBV21-1 and TRBJ2-7; the table's TRBD1 call for D was not verified on the DNA. TRBV21-1 is a pseudogene. The CDR3 sequence is 16 residues long. CDR3 sequence reads: CASSHLATGAAYEQYF. The CDR3 DNA reads as TGTGCCAGCAGCCACCTGGCGACAGGGGCGGCCTACGAGCAGTACTTC.

The chain is built from TRBV27 and TRBJ1-2; D is unclear. This CDR3 has 14 residues. Trimming shortened V by 6 bases and J by 6 bases, and 17 bases separated the two germline ends. Germline V gives CDR1 MNHEY, CDR2 SMNVEV (reference sequence). The CDR3 bases are TGTGCCAGCAGAAAACCGGGTAAGGAGCATGGCTACACCTTC. It translates to CASRKPGKEHGYTF.

This rearrangement joins TRBV7-8 to TRBJ2-7; the match to TRBD1 covers 7 bases. Trimming removed 2 bases from V and 5 bases from J; junction bases left unmatched: 6. Germline V gives CDR1 SGHVS, CDR2 FQNEAQ. The CDR3 contains 14 residues. Here the CDR3 DNA reads TGTGCCAGCAGCTTATACAGGGGAACGGACGAGCAGTACTTC. This codes for CASSLYRGTDEQYF.

The gene calls are TRBV2 and TRBJ1-2; D perhaps matches TRBD1 (5 bases). Germline CDR1 and CDR2: SNHLY and FYNNEI. V lost 7 bases and J lost 6, with 9 bases in between. This CDR3 spans 11 amino acids. DNA for the CDR3: TGTGCCAGCATCGGGGGACATGGCTACACCTTC. Amino acid sequence: CASIGGHGYTF.

J is TRBJ1-2 and V is TRBV29-1; no firm D call. The CDR3 contains 12 residues. V was cut by 5 bases and J by 0 bases, with 7 bases left in between. In germline, CDR1 is SQVTM, CDR2 ANQGSEA. The CDR3 protein is CSVNAPNYGYTF. The CDR3 region has the DNA TGCAGCGTTAACGCGCCTAACTATGGCTACACCTTC. Together with reference TRBV29-1 and TRBJ1-2, the CDR3 gives the full variable domain: SAVISQKPSRDICQRGTSLTIQCQVDSQVTMMFWYRQQPGQSLTLIATANQGSEATYESGFVIDKFPISRPNLTFSTLTVSNMSPEDSSIYLCSVNAPNYGYTFGSGTRLTVV.